The 32 T cell receptor beta chains below were found in one sample sequenced in a study of blood T cell repertoires in COVID-19. Using immunoSEQ multiplex PCR, the repertoire was profiled, and TCRdb retains in-frame clones only, with some absent. Among about 110,000 clones listed, 80% were seen once. Sequencing was carried out using peripheral blood. All receptors derive from a human donor in a cohort sampled during active or convalescent COVID-19.

The genes are TRBV28 and TRBJ2-5; D possibly corresponds to TRBD2 (5 bases). Trimming stripped 6 bases from V and 2 bases from J, with 13 bases between. This CDR3 has 14 amino acids. Germline loops: CDR1 MDHEN, CDR2 SYDVKM. The CDR3 DNA reads as TGTGCCAGCAGAATCCTAGAGGGTCAAGAGACCCAGTACTTC. Its translation: CASRILEGQETQYF.

This chain joins TRBV12-3 or TRBV12-4 and TRBJ1-1, with D possibly being TRBD1 (6 bases). V was trimmed by 3 bases and J by 10 bases, leaving 15 bases between them. This CDR3 is 13 amino acids long. CDR3 loop: CASSLGGGGRAFF. The CDR3 DNA reads as TGTGCCAGCAGTTTGGGAGGGGGGGGCAGAGCTTTCTTT.

The genes are TRBV12-5 and TRBJ2-1; perhaps TRBD1 as D (6 bases). Germline V lookup: CDR1 LGHNT, CDR2 FRNRAP. Trimming took off 1 base at V and 7 bases at J, with 11 bases between the two ends. The CDR3 totals 14 residues. CDR3 coding DNA: TGTGCTAGTGGTTTGGGACAGGCCGGGAATGAGCAGTTCTTC. This translates into CASGLGQAGNEQFF.

This rearrangement joins TRBV2 to TRBJ2-2; D remains unclear. The V gene's germline CDR1 is SNHLY and CDR2 FYNNEI. Trimming took off 7 bases at V and 3 bases at J, with 6 bases between the two ends. This CDR3 has 12 amino acids. The CDR3 loop is CASTVHTGELFF. The CDR3 DNA follows: TGTGCCAGCACGGTTCACACCGGGGAGCTGTTTTTT.

The V gene is TRBV19, the J gene TRBJ1-2, with D perhaps matching TRBD1 (5 bases). The germline V and J ends were trimmed by 4 bases and 8 bases, with 17 bases remaining between them. The CDR3 has 14 amino acids. In germline, CDR1 is LNHDA, CDR2 SQIVND (reference sequence). The CDR3 nucleotides are TGTGCCAGTAGTAATACAGGCCTTTTAGGAGGCTACACCTTC. This encodes CASSNTGLLGGYTF.

This chain connects TRBV5-4 to TRBJ2-7, with 9 bases that match TRBD2. CDR3 length: 14 amino acids. Germline-derived CDR1 and CDR2 are SGHNT and YYREEE (reference sequence). The V gene end was trimmed by 0 bases and the J gene end by 6 bases; junction bases not matched to a gene: 4. As DNA, the CDR3 is TGTGCCAGCAGCTTGGGTCTAGCGGGGAGCGAGCAGTACTTC. Its protein product is CASSLGLAGSEQYF.

The CDR3 loop reads CASSPRLAGGTYEQYF. DNA of the CDR3: TGTGCCAGCTCACCGAGGCTAGCGGGGGGCACCTACGAGCAGTACTTC. The chain is built from TRBV18 and TRBJ2-7, with 11 bases matching TRBD2. V lost 3 bases and J lost 2; bases outside the gene matches: 6. In germline, CDR1 is KGHSH, CDR2 LQKENI. The CDR3 consists of 16 residues.

V and J are TRBV7-6 and TRBJ1-1; TRBD1 matches at 7 bases. Germline V lookup: CDR1 SGHVS, CDR2 FNYEAQ. Trimming at V came to 5 bases and at J to 3 bases, leaving 3 bases not matched to a gene. The CDR3 sequence is 13 residues long. The CDR3 sequence: CASSTQGYTEAFF. The CDR3 nucleotides read TGTGCCAGCAGCACACAGGGGTACACTGAAGCTTTCTTT. Full variable domain (missing parts from reference TRBV7-6 and TRBJ1-1): GAGVSQSPRYKVTKRGQDVALRCDPISGHVSLYWYRQALGQGPEFLTYFNYEAQQDKSGLPNDRFSAERPEGSISTLTIQRTEQRDSAMYRCASSTQGYTEAFFGQGTRLTVV.

This rearrangement joins TRBV6-6 to TRBJ1-2; D unresolved. CDR1 is MNHNY, CDR2 SVGAGI, per germline (reference sequence). The CDR3 consists of 11 residues. The V end was cut by 5 bases, the J end by 4 bases, with 5 bases between. Here the CDR3 reads CASSTSYGYTF. The CDR3 DNA sequence: TGTGCCAGCAGTACATCCTATGGCTACACCTTC.

The chain has TRBV7-8 and TRBJ2-3; TRBD2 aligns across 8 bases. The germline V gene has CDR1 SGHVS and CDR2 FQNEAQ. V dropped 1 base and J dropped 0; count of bases not matched to a gene: 9. There are 18 residues in the CDR3. The CDR3 nucleotides read TGTGCCAGCAGCTTAGGACTCGTGTCGGGGGGGAGCACAGATACGCAGTATTTT. It translates to CASSLGLVSGGSTDTQYF.

The CDR3 DNA sequence: TGCGCCAGCAGCCACTCCCGAGGCGGCTACTCTGGAAACACCATATATTTT. Encoded protein: CASSHSRGGYSGNTIYF. V usage is TRBV4-3 and J usage is TRBJ1-3; no clear D gene. CDR1 LGHNA and CDR2 YSLEER come from the germline V gene. The CDR3 is 17 amino acids. The ends were cut back, 3 bases at V and 0 bases at J, with 15 bases in the middle.

The V and J genes are TRBV18 and TRBJ2-1, with D maybe TRBD2 (6 bases). The V end lost 5 bases, the J end lost 15 bases, and 17 bases lay between the germline ends. The CDR3 has 12 amino acids. Germline V lookup: CDR1 KGHSH, CDR2 LQKENI. The CDR3 coding sequence is TGTGCCAGCTCAAGCGGGCTAAAGGACCTGTTCTTC. This codes for CASSSGLKDLFF. The whole variable domain, filled in from reference TRBV18 and TRBJ2-1, reads NAGVMQNPRHLVRRRGQEARLRCSPMKGHSHVYWYRQLPEEGLKFMVYLQKENIIDESGMPKERFSAEFPKEGPSILRIQQVVRGDSAAYFCASSSGLKDLFFGPGTRLTVL.

V and J are TRBV18 and TRBJ2-3; D not certain. V was pared by 0 bases and J by 4 bases, with 5 bases between. The CDR3 is made up of 13 amino acids. CDR1 KGHSH and CDR2 LQKENI come from the germline V gene. This CDR3 reads CASSPPSADTQYF. The CDR3 DNA follows: TGTGCCAGCTCACCACCGTCGGCAGATACGCAGTATTTT.

The genes are TRBV6-2 or TRBV6-3 and TRBJ2-7; 9 nucleotides match TRBD1. Germline CDR1 is MNHEY and CDR2 is SVGEGT. The junction had 5 bases not matched to a gene; V was cut back by 2 bases and J by 6 bases. This CDR3 region has 14 residues. The CDR3: CASSYAGQGREQYF. The CDR3 nucleotides are TGTGCCAGCAGTTACGCGGGACAGGGTCGCGAGCAGTACTTC.

The chain recombines TRBV7-2 with TRBJ1-1; D unclear. The CDR3 is 13 residues long. The germline V gene has CDR1 SGHTA and CDR2 FQGNSA. V lost 1 base, J lost 3 bases, and 6 bases lay in between. This CDR3 reads CASSLVGDTEAFF. The DNA for the CDR3 is TGTGCCAGCAGCTTAGTGGGAGACACTGAAGCTTTCTTT.

The chain combines TRBV30 with TRBJ2-2; a possible D gene is TRBD2 (6 bases). The CDR3 has 15 residues. Germline values: CDR1 GTSNPN, CDR2 SVGIG (reference sequence). The germline V and J ends were trimmed by 1 base and 2 bases, with 11 bases remaining between them. The CDR3 DNA reads as TGTGCCTGGAGTGGTTGGAGGGCCAACACCGGGGAGCTGTTTTTT. This encodes CAWSGWRANTGELFF.

The gene calls are TRBV11-2 and TRBJ2-6, with a tentative D call TRBD2 (5 bases). Trimming removed 5 bases at V and 0 bases at J, with 8 bases between. The germline V gene has CDR1 SGHAT and CDR2 FQNNGV. This CDR3 comprises 15 residues. CDR3 nucleotides: TGTGCCAGCAGCCCTCGGGACTCTGGGGCCAACGTCCTGACTTTC. It specifies CASSPRDSGANVLTF.

V gene TRBV19 combines with J gene TRBJ1-1; a possible D gene is TRBD1 (6 bases). This CDR3 comprises 15 residues. V lost 4 bases to trimming and J lost 2 bases, with 14 bases between them. Germline CDR1 is LNHDA and CDR2 is SQIVND (reference sequence). CDR3 sequence: CASSTQGPVNTEAFF. The CDR3, as DNA: TGTGCCAGTAGTACGCAGGGGCCGGTTAACACTGAAGCTTTCTTT. The variable domain in full, completed from reference TRBV19 and TRBJ1-1, reads DGGITQSPKYLFRKEGQNVTLSCEQNLNHDAMYWYRQDPGQGLRLIYYSQIVNDFQKGDIAEGYSVSREKKESFPLTVTSAQKNPTAFYLCASSTQGPVNTEAFFGQGTRLTVV.

Only one count was recorded for this clone. The chain links TRBV2 to TRBJ2-7; D is unresolved. Trimming took off 8 bases at V and 3 bases at J, with 8 bases between the two ends. CDR3 length: 11 amino acids. Germline V gene sequence: CDR1 SNHLY, CDR2 FYNNEI. The CDR3 loop is CASLFLYEQYF. The CDR3 DNA is TGTGCCAGCCTTTTTCTCTACGAGCAGTACTTC. The entire variable domain, with the rest obtained from reference TRBV2 and TRBJ2-7, is as follows: EPEVTQTPSHQVTQMGQEVILRCVPISNHLYFYWYRQILGQKVEFLVSFYNNEISEKSEIFDDQFSVERPDGSNFTLKIRSTKLEDSAMYFCASLFLYEQYFGPGTRLTVT.

This chain links TRBV19 with TRBJ1-1, with 8 bases matching TRBD1. The CDR3 length is 16 residues. Germline V gene sequence: CDR1 LNHDA, CDR2 SQIVND (reference sequence). V lost 4 bases and J lost 3; bases outside the gene matches: 10. CDR3 protein: CASSTRQGSYYTEAFF. CDR3 sequence (DNA): TGTGCCAGTAGTACCAGACAGGGGAGTTACTACACTGAAGCTTTCTTT.

The V gene is TRBV11-2, the J gene TRBJ2-7; perhaps TRBD2 as D (7 bases). Germline CDR1 is SGHAT and CDR2 is FQNNGV. V gave up 0 bases and J gave up 3 bases, with 9 bases separating them. The CDR3 consists of 14 residues. CDR3 amino acids: CASSLERGGYEQYF. CDR3 DNA sequence: TGTGCCAGCAGCTTAGAGAGGGGGGGCTACGAGCAGTACTTC.

The rearrangement joins TRBV30 to TRBJ1-1; a weak D match, TRBD1 (5 bases). From germline, CDR1 is GTSNPN and CDR2 SVGIG (reference sequence). V was clipped by 4 bases and J by 6 bases, with 18 bases between them. This CDR3 contains 14 residues. CDR3 amino acids: CAWNQRKGMAEAFF. The CDR3 DNA follows: TGTGCCTGGAACCAACGGAAGGGGATGGCTGAAGCTTTCTTT.

The chain carries TRBV6-5 and TRBJ1-2; 9 nucleotides agree with TRBD1. Trimming cost V 6 bases and J 6 bases; bases outside gene matches: 8. CDR1 is MNHEY and CDR2 is SVGAGI in the germline V gene. This CDR3 is built from 14 residues. CDR3 nucleotide sequence: TGTGCCAGCAGAGCCCGGGACAGGGCCCATGGCTACACCTTC. Translated: CASRARDRAHGYTF.

V and J are TRBV6-2 or TRBV6-3 and TRBJ2-7, with 7 bases aligning to TRBD1. The J segment lost 7 bases and the V segment lost 0 bases, leaving 3 bases of the junction unmatched. The CDR3 is made up of 13 amino acids. CDR1 is MNHEY and CDR2 is SVGEGT in the germline V gene. This chain's CDR3 is CASSYSLRGEQYF. The CDR3 bases are TGTGCCAGCAGTTACTCGCTCAGGGGGGAGCAGTACTTC.

J is TRBJ1-2 and V is TRBV14; 9 bases map to TRBD1. Germline V gene lookup returns CDR1 SGHDN and CDR2 FVKESK. V was pared by 0 bases and J by 8 bases, with 7 bases of the junction left unmatched. This CDR3 has 15 amino acids. CDR3 loop: CASSQDLRDREGYTF. In DNA, the CDR3 is TGTGCCAGCAGCCAAGATTTAAGGGACAGGGAAGGCTACACCTTC.

The rearrangement joins TRBV21-1 to TRBJ2-2; whether TRBD1, the table's D call, matches the DNA was not checked. TRBV21-1 is recorded as a pseudogene. The CDR3 is 18 residues long. The CDR3: CASSKGIKGQGNTGELFF. The CDR3, as DNA: TGTGCCAGCAGCAAAGGAATAAAAGGACAGGGGAACACCGGGGAGCTGTTTTTT.

In its sample, this clone was seen once. This chain uses TRBV28 with TRBJ2-7, with TRBD1 matching 9 bases. Trimming removed 6 bases from V and 3 bases from J; junction bases left unmatched: 9. Germline V gene data show CDR1 as MDHEN and CDR2 as SYDVKM. The CDR3 contains 15 residues. The CDR3 DNA follows: TGTGCCAGCAGCAGACTACCGGGACAGGGCTACGAGCAGTACTTC. Translation: CASSRLPGQGYEQYF.

This clone was observed a single time. The chain carries TRBV27 and TRBJ2-7; TRBD2 matches at 8 bases. With 5 bases clipped from V and 1 base from J, the junction kept 1 base outside the gene matches. The CDR3 loop spans 13 amino acids. CDR1 and CDR2 from the germline V gene are MNHEY and SMNVEV (reference sequence). Written as DNA, the CDR3 is TGTGCCAGCAGTAGCGGGAGTTCCTACGAGCAGTACTTC. Protein product: CASSSGSSYEQYF.

The rearrangement links TRBV2 to TRBJ2-2; 12 nucleotides line up with TRBD1. CDR3 length: 18 amino acids. CDR1 and CDR2 from the germline V gene are SNHLY and FYNNEI. Unmatched junction bases numbered 12, after V lost 6 bases and J lost 4 bases. CDR3 DNA sequence: TGTGCCAGCAGCGGGACAGGGGGCGTATCACTACTCACCGGGGAGCTGTTTTTT. This gives the protein CASSGTGGVSLLTGELFF.

V is TRBV4-3 and J is TRBJ2-1; D may be TRBD1 (5 bases). Germline CDR1 is LGHNA and CDR2 is YSLEER. The CDR3 runs to 18 residues. The ends were cut back, 3 bases at V and 0 bases at J, with 18 bases in the middle. The CDR3 sequence: CASSQDTFEWSSYNEQFF. The CDR3 DNA reads TGCGCCAGCAGCCAGGACACTTTCGAGTGGAGCTCCTACAATGAGCAGTTCTTC.

This chain connects TRBV5-1 to TRBJ2-3; D unclear. The germline gives CDR1 SGHRS, CDR2 YFSETQ. Trimming pared 4 bases from V and 0 bases from J, leaving 6 bases between. This CDR3 has 13 amino acids. The CDR3 sequence: CASSLQSTDTQYF. Here the CDR3 DNA reads TGCGCCAGCAGCCTACAGAGCACAGATACGCAGTATTTT.

The V gene is TRBV11-2, the J gene TRBJ2-1; D gene uncertain. The CDR3 has 16 residues. Germline V gives CDR1 SGHAT, CDR2 FQNNGV. Trimming removed 0 bases at V and 8 bases at J, with 17 bases between. The CDR3 DNA follows: TGTGCCAGCAGCTTAGAAGAGCGACCCCGGTGGGATGAGCAGTTCTTC. It yields the protein CASSLEERPRWDEQFF. Full variable domain (rest looked up from reference TRBV11-2 and TRBJ2-1): EAGVAQSPRYKIIEKRQSVAFWCNPISGHATLYWYQQILGQGPKLLIQFQNNGVVDDSQLPKDRFSAERLKGVDSTLKIQPAKLEDSAVYLCASSLEERPRWDEQFFGPGTRLTVL.